This T cell receptor (beta chain) is drawn from a study of T cell responses to AZD1222 COVID-19 vaccine (dated by TCRdb to 2020 to 2023). Background on the whole study: AZD1222 recipients whose second dose came at about 4 weeks and those whose second dose came at about 12 weeks were combined into one group, since spike-specific TCR depth and breadth did not differ between the two schedules. TCR sequencing covered roughly 230 trial participants: approximately 200 given two doses of AZD1222 and some 25 given two doses of MenACWY control vaccine. Enrollment into the trials was organized by age into subgroups of 18-55, 56-69 and 70-plus years, and those subgroups contained about 150, 27 and 61 TCR-sequenced participants, respectively. The study at large found these results: Only six AZD1222 recipients were SARS-CoV-2 seropositive at baseline, limiting conclusions about previously exposed vaccinees. Reportedly, almost half of the unique spike-specific TCRs recognized epitopes lying outside the regions that are mutated in the B.1.351 and B.1.1.7 variants. Most participants were white British and females outnumbered males, and the authors suggested that clonal diversity may have been underestimated. In the small 56-69-year group, the increase in depth fell short of significance, most likely because of low power. Because no samples from the day 14 peak response were available, repertoires could be characterized only after the peak T cell response. Vaccine-associated CD4 TCRs spanned the whole spike protein, with dominant responses in regions 160-218 and 743-854. After two AZD1222 doses, spike-specific TCR breadth and depth were significantly higher than at day 0 and than in MenACWY recipients.

This specimen's time point label, per the study, means: baseline before first vaccination. Samples from vaccinated people were obtained from the UK trials COV001 and COV002, which included a single-blind randomized controlled phase 2/3 trial of AZD1222 (ChAdOx1 nCoV-19) in healthy adults. For TCRbeta chain sequencing, PBMC samples were collected from trial participants at day 0 and at day 28 after the second dose. The CDR3 regions of human TCRbeta chains were subjected to immunosequencing. Processing in the source paper ran as follows. Repertoire TCRs were checked for matches against a reference library of SARS-CoV-2-specific TCRs that had been generated using the MIRA antigen-specificity platform. Breadth was defined as the fraction of unique TCRs that were SARS-CoV-2-associated, and depth was defined as the fraction of total T cells that were SARS-CoV-2-associated. Using the MIRA data, each spike-specific TCR was mapped to the spike region that the TCR reacts to and placed in a CD4 or CD8 class. Log10-transformed breadth and depth values were compared by one-way ANOVA with Sidak's multiple comparisons tests. TCRdb retrieved this table from immuneACCESS and kept in-frame rearrangements only. Not all clones are present; in checked studies, unresolved V genes account for under half, and no reason is known for the remainder. The DNA gave D and trimming, while V, J and clone size come from that table. The sample table shows around 120,000 clones, and 80% to 90% are seen once. About 1.6% of the sample is in the top ten clones.

Of note for this clone: It lacks a known antigen. An end of the junction does not agree with germline; a read error may underlie this.

This specimen was peripheral blood, taken on day 0 of AZD1222 vaccination. This clonotype was obtained from an adult in good health.

The bases read TGTGCCAGCAGCGTGGGACAGCGCCTCTTGGACTTC. It encodes CASSVGQRLLDF. The chain uses TRBV5-4 and TRBJ2-7; 7 nucleotides in the junction match TRBD1. For CDR1 and CDR2, the germline V gene (reference sequence) lists SGHNT and YYREEE. The CDR3 numbers 12 residues from cysteine through phenylalanine. Only the CDR3 DNA stays, 36 bases, in frame from base 1.